This is a list of T cell receptor beta chains from one sample in a study of OX40 agonist ivuxolimab in advanced cancers. Assay: immunoSEQ multiplex PCR; the TCRdb copy retains only in-frame clones and omits some. The sample holds 40,000 to 55,000 clones, about 90% seen once. The material was CD4+ or CD8+ T cells sorted from blood, obtained in a trial of the OX40 agonist ivuxolimab. These receptors originate from an adult with an advanced solid tumor such as melanoma, head and neck, liver or kidney cancer. The CDR3 runs from the conserved cysteine through the conserved F or W. The order of the fields is V gene, J gene, clone size, D gene, CDR3 length, CDR3 protein, CDR3 DNA. The D gene is left open where the match is weak. A clone size is listed for some rows: how often the clone was seen (once, few, many), or a class if it is expanded.

>TRBV5-4|TRBJ1-2|.|.|14
CASSLFGWGYGYTF
TGTGCCAGCAGCTTGTTTGGATGGGGCTATGGCTACACCTTC
>TRBV4-3|TRBJ2-7|.|TRBD2|13
CASSQDGGEEQYF
TGCGCCAGCAGCCAAGACGGGGGGGAAGAGCAGTACTTC
>TRBV28|TRBJ1-1|.|.|13
CASSQTPGAEAFF
TGTGCCAGCAGCCAAACTCCAGGGGCTGAAGCTTTCTTT
>TRBV6-5|TRBJ2-5|.|.|13
CASKETQEETQYF
TGTGCCAGCAAGGAAACCCAAGAAGAGACCCAGTACTTC
>TRBV11-3|TRBJ1-4|.|.|15
CASSSQGPTNEKLFF
TGTGCCAGCAGCTCACAGGGCCCAACTAATGAAAAACTGTTTTTT
>TRBV5-1|TRBJ2-7|.|TRBD2|15
CASSSQAGGSYEQYF
TGCGCCAGCAGCTCCCAAGCGGGAGGAAGCTACGAGCAGTACTTC
>TRBV7-7|TRBJ2-5|.|.|14
CASSPVHSQETQYF
TGTGCTAGCAGCCCCGTGCACAGTCAAGAGACCCAGTACTTC
>TRBV9|TRBJ2-3|once|TRBD1|16
CASSETGGLITDTQYF
TGTGCCAGCAGCGAAACAGGGGGTCTCATTACAGATACGCAGTATTTT
>TRBV21-1|TRBJ1-5|once|.|15
CASSIGQGASQPQHF
TGTGCCAGCAGCATCGGACAGGGGGCTTCGCAGCCCCAGCATTTT
>TRBV19|TRBJ2-7|.|.|11
CASSPGHEQYF
TGTGCCAGTAGTCCGGGCCACGAGCAGTACTTC
>TRBV4-1|TRBJ2-1|.|.|14
CASSQVEVYNEQFF
TGCGCCAGCAGCCAAGTGGAAGTGTACAATGAGCAGTTCTTC
>TRBV19|TRBJ2-7|once|TRBD2|15
CASSIGTSGRYEQYF
TGTGCCAGTAGTATTGGGACTAGCGGGAGGTACGAGCAGTACTTC
>TRBV5-1|TRBJ2-5|.|TRBD2|15
CASSLREDRKETQYF
TGCGCCAGCAGCTTACGGGAGGACCGGAAGGAGACCCAGTACTTC
>TRBV27|TRBJ2-7|.|TRBD2|14
CASKPGLAAYEQYF
TGTGCCAGCAAGCCGGGACTAGCGGCCTACGAGCAGTACTTC
>TRBV4-1|TRBJ1-2|once|.|12
CASSPTGVGYTF
TGCGCCAGCAGCCCCACGGGGGTGGGCTACACCTTC
>TRBV4-1|TRBJ2-7|.|.|16
CASSQEGGLAVSEQYF
TGCGCCAGCAGCCAAGAGGGGGGGCTAGCTGTATCCGAGCAGTACTTC
>TRBV5-1|TRBJ2-3|.|.|13
CASSLAYSDTQYF
TGCGCCAGCAGCTTGGCCTATTCAGATACGCAGTATTTT
>TRBV27|TRBJ2-1|.|TRBD2|18
CASSFALAGVGAYNEQFF
TGTGCCAGCAGTTTTGCCCTAGCGGGAGTTGGGGCCTACAATGAGCAGTTCTTC
>TRBV12-5|TRBJ2-1|once|.|14
CASAMTVAIHEQFF
TGTGCTAGTGCCATGACAGTCGCCATCCATGAGCAGTTCTTC
>TRBV10-2|TRBJ2-3|.|TRBD2|13
CASTMGGADTQYF
TGCGCCAGCACCATGGGAGGGGCAGATACGCAGTATTTT
>TRBV28|TRBJ1-2|.|.|17
CASSLRLPRSGIDGYTF
TGTGCCAGCAGTTTACGGCTTCCCAGGTCGGGGATCGATGGCTACACCTTC
>TRBV27|TRBJ2-4|few|.|13
CASSPVAKNIQYF
TGTGCCAGCAGTCCAGTAGCCAAAAACATTCAGTACTTC
>TRBV27|TRBJ2-1|.|TRBD1|16
CASSLPQGFGRNEQFF
TGTGCCAGCAGTTTACCACAGGGGTTTGGTCGCAATGAGCAGTTCTTC
>TRBV6-5|TRBJ2-3|.|.|10
CATLGDTQYF
TGTGCCACCTTGGGGGATACGCAGTATTTT
>TRBV5-1|TRBJ1-1|few|.|14
CASSFQGGGTEAFF
TGCGCCAGCAGCTTCCAAGGAGGAGGGACTGAAGCTTTCTTT
>TRBV7-9|TRBJ1-2|.|.|16
CASSPTWGGDNYGYTF
TGTGCCAGCAGCCCGACTTGGGGCGGGGACAACTATGGCTACACCTTC
>TRBV27|TRBJ2-7|.|TRBD2|18
CASSLRKNPGLAGGEQYF
TGTGCCAGCAGTCTTAGGAAAAATCCGGGACTAGCGGGGGGCGAGCAGTACTTC
>TRBV6-5|TRBJ2-7|.|.|14
CASSYVRGNYEQYF
TGTGCCAGCAGTTACGTCCGGGGCAACTACGAGCAGTACTTC
>TRBV27|TRBJ2-1|once|TRBD2|15
CASSPGLAVNNEQFF
TGTGCCAGCAGCCCGGGACTAGCGGTTAACAATGAGCAGTTCTTC
>TRBV27|TRBJ1-1|.|.|11
CASSFGTEAFF
TGTGCCAGCAGTTTCGGCACTGAAGCTTTCTTT
>TRBV21-1|TRBJ1-5|.|.|14
CASSKGVKNQPQHF
TGTGCCAGCAGCAAAGGGGTTAAGAATCAGCCCCAGCATTTT
>TRBV10-2|TRBJ2-7|.|TRBD2|14
CASSELAGGHEQYF
TGCGCCAGCAGTGAACTAGCGGGAGGCCACGAGCAGTACTTC
>TRBV29-1|TRBJ1-1|.|.|11
CSVDGGTEAFF
TGCAGCGTTGACGGAGGAACTGAAGCTTTCTTT
>TRBV7-9|TRBJ2-1|once|.|15
CASSSGLSRSNEQFF
TGTGCCAGCAGCTCCGGACTGAGTCGTAGCAATGAGCAGTTCTTC
>TRBV28|TRBJ2-3|once|.|12
CASSTMMYTQYF
TGTGCCAGCAGTACGATGATGTATACGCAGTATTTT
>TRBV16|TRBJ2-2|.|.|13
CASSQSKTGELFF
TGTGCCAGCAGCCAATCAAAAACGGGGGAGCTGTTTTTT
>TRBV28|TRBJ1-2|.|.|13
CASIKTGYYGYTF
TGTGCCAGCATCAAAACAGGGTACTATGGCTACACCTTC
>TRBV9|TRBJ2-7|.|TRBD1|16
CASSEGGGTGDYEQYF
TGTGCCAGCAGCGAGGGCGGCGGGACAGGGGACTACGAGCAGTACTTC
>TRBV6-5|TRBJ1-2|.|TRBD1|16
CASSYTWGTGGSGYTF
TGTGCCAGCAGTTACACTTGGGGAACAGGGGGAAGTGGCTACACCTTC
>TRBV28|TRBJ2-1|once|TRBD2|13
CACKEGGNNEQFF
TGTGCCTGCAAGGAGGGAGGGAACAATGAGCAGTTCTTC
>TRBV7-9|TRBJ1-5|few|TRBD1|14
CASSPADRNQPQHF
TGTGCCAGCAGCCCCGCGGACAGGAATCAGCCCCAGCATTTT
>TRBV9|TRBJ2-1|.|TRBD2|14
CASSEGLAGNEQFF
TGTGCCAGCAGCGAAGGACTAGCGGGAAATGAGCAGTTCTTC
>TRBV7-8|TRBJ2-5|.|.|16
CASSLALSQGTETQYF
TGTGCCAGCAGCTTAGCGCTCTCCCAGGGTACGGAGACCCAGTACTTC
>TRBV18|TRBJ1-2|.|.|18
CASSPFGSTLDFNYGYTF
TGTGCCAGCTCACCATTCGGGTCGACACTCGATTTTAACTATGGCTACACCTTC
>TRBV28|TRBJ2-3|.|TRBD2|16
CASSPLSSGSSDTQYF
TGTGCCAGCAGTCCCTTATCTAGCGGGAGCTCAGATACGCAGTATTTT
>TRBV29-1|TRBJ2-7|.|.|11
CSVRQSYEQYF
TGCAGCGTTAGACAGTCCTACGAGCAGTACTTC
>TRBV13|TRBJ2-1|.|TRBD1|13
CASSATGENEQFF
TGTGCCAGCAGCGCGACAGGGGAAAATGAGCAGTTCTTC
>TRBV27|TRBJ2-7|.|.|13
CASSAGSTYEQYF
TGTGCCAGCAGTGCCGGGAGTACCTACGAGCAGTACTTC
>TRBV28|TRBJ2-3|.|.|14
CASSITGHTDTQYF
TGTGCCAGCAGCATCACGGGACACACAGATACGCAGTATTTT
>TRBV7-9|TRBJ2-1|once|TRBD1|14
CASSFGTGGDEQFF
TGTGCCAGCAGCTTCGGGACAGGGGGGGATGAGCAGTTCTTC
>TRBV5-4|TRBJ2-7|.|.|14
CASSPKGPTGEQYF
TGTGCCAGCAGCCCGAAGGGTCCCACGGGCGAGCAGTACTTC
>TRBV15|TRBJ2-5|.|.|14
CATSKGGLQETQYF
TGTGCCACCAGCAAAGGGGGTCTTCAAGAGACCCAGTACTTC